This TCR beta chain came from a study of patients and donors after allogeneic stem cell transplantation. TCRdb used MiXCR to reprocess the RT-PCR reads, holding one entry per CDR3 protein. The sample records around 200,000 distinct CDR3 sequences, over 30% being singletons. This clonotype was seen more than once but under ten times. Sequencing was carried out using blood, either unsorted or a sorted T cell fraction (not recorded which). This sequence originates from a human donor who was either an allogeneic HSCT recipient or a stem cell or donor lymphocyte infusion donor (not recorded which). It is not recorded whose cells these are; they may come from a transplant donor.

CDR3 in amino acids: CSARQANTEAFF. In DNA form, the CDR3 reads TGCAGTGCTAGACAGGCGAACACTGAAGCTTTCTTT. The chain has TRBV20-1 and TRBJ1-1; D is ambiguous. CDR1 is DFQATT and CDR2 is SNEGSKA in the germline V gene (reference sequence). CDR3 length: 12 amino acids. Trimming removed 2 bases at V and 1 base at J, with 5 bases between.